This is a list of T cell receptor beta chains from one sample in a study of cytomegalovirus exposure and HLA in healthy donors. Profiled with immunoSEQ multiplex PCR; TCRdb holds only in-frame clones, not every one. The sample has some 77,000 clones; about 71% are singletons. Sequencing was carried out using PBMCs. The receptor source for this set is a woman in her forties in good health and CMV-seronegative. Both conserved end residues are part of each CDR3. A D gene is named only where the DNA matches it firmly. Expanded clones are given a class, and other clones once, few, many or no size at all.

TRBJ2-2 TRBD2 TRBV4-3 . TGCGCCAGCAGCCGATCACCGGGACTATCGAACACCGGGGAGCTGTTTTTT CASSRSPGLSNTGELFF
TRBJ2-7 TRBD2 TRBV2 . TGTGCCAGCAGTGGTGAGACTAGCGGGGCCTACGAGCAGTACTTC CASSGETSGAYEQYF
TRBJ1-2 . TRBV7-2 . TGTGCCAGCAGCTTAGGTTTAGCAGGGCAGGGTGGCTACACCTTC CASSLGLAGQGGYTF
TRBJ1-1 TRBD1 TRBV11-1 . TGTGCCAGCAGGACCGGGACAGGGGGTTTCTTGAGGGACACTGAAGCTTTCTTT CASRTGTGGFLRDTEAFF
TRBJ1-1 TRBD1 TRBV25-1 . TGTGCCAGCAGTGGCGGGACAGGGTACCTCATGAACACTGAAGCTTTCTTT CASSGGTGYLMNTEAFF
TRBJ2-7 . TRBV11-2 . TGTGCCAGCAGCATTACAACCTACGAGCAGTACTTC CASSITTYEQYF
TRBJ1-5 . TRBV28 . TGTGCCAGCGGGCGTCAACGGACAAGCAATCAGCCCCAGCATTTT CASGRQRTSNQPQHF
TRBJ2-1 . TRBV27 few TGTGCCAGCAGTTTCAGCTCCTACAATGAGCAGTTCTTC CASSFSSYNEQFF
TRBJ2-7 TRBD1 TRBV6-1 . TGTGCCAGCAGGGCGACAGGGGCTTACGAGCAGTACTTC CASRATGAYEQYF
TRBJ2-2 . TRBV15 few TGTGCCACCAGCAGCTCAGGGATCGGGGAGCTGTTTTTT CATSSSGIGELFF
TRBJ1-2 . TRBV18 . TGTGCCAGCTCACCACAGACAGCTAACTATGGCTACACCTTC CASSPQTANYGYTF
TRBJ2-7 . TRBV30 . TGTGCCTGGAGGGGGCACGAGCAGTACTTC CAWRGHEQYF
TRBJ2-7 . TRBV6-5 . TGTGCCAGCAGCCGCAGGGGCGGCGAGCAGTACTTC CASSRRGGEQYF
TRBJ2-7 . TRBV9 . TGTGCCAGCAGCGTAGGTGGACAGACCTACGAGCAGTACTTC CASSVGGQTYEQYF
TRBJ2-6 TRBD1 TRBV5-1 . TGCGCCAGCAGCTTGGGGACAGGGGGCGGTGGGGCCAACGTCCTGACTTTC CASSLGTGGGGANVLTF
TRBJ2-7 TRBD1 TRBV2 . TGTGCCAGCAGGGGGAGACAGGGTACCCACGAGCAGTACTTC CASRGRQGTHEQYF
TRBJ2-1 TRBD1 TRBV28 . TGTGCCAGCAGGGGGGACAGGGCGCAGTTCTTC CASRGDRAQFF
TRBJ2-7 . TRBV9 few TGTGCCAGCAGCGTAATATCTACAGGGATGAGCGAGCAGTACTTC CASSVISTGMSEQYF
TRBJ2-3 TRBD2 TRBV27 . TGTGCCAGCAGTTTACTCGGGACTCGGGGAGGGGTTGATACGCAGTATTTT CASSLLGTRGGVDTQYF
TRBJ2-7 . TRBV6-1 few TGTGCCAGCAGTGTGTCAGGAACCTACGAGCAGTACTTC CASSVSGTYEQYF
TRBJ2-2 TRBD1 TRBV5-4 . TGTGCCAGCAGCTTACCGCCCCTTGGGACAGGGAACACCGGGGAGCTGTTTTTT CASSLPPLGTGNTGELFF
TRBJ2-3 . TRBV19 . TGTGCCCCCATAGAGGGTCCCCTAGGGTGGGATACGCAGTATTTT CAPIEGPLGWDTQYF
TRBJ1-1 TRBD1 TRBV30 few TGTGCCTGGGGGGGTCCTGGGACAGGAAAGACTGAAGCTTTCTTT CAWGGPGTGKTEAFF
TRBJ2-7 . TRBV13 . TGTGCCAGCAGCATGGTCGGCAGGTCAACCGACGAGCAGTACTTC CASSMVGRSTDEQYF
TRBJ2-5 . TRBV12-5 once TGTGCTAGTGGTTTGGGGATGGGGGGAGAGACCCAGTACTTC CASGLGMGGETQYF
TRBJ2-3 TRBD2 TRBV10-3 once TGTGCCATCAGTGAAACGGGGCTAGCGGGAGGAATGGATACGCAGTATTTT CAISETGLAGGMDTQYF